This T cell receptor (beta chain) was retrieved from a study of cytomegalovirus exposure and HLA in healthy donors (dated by TCRdb to about 2017). About the full investigation: According to a later analysis, one platform produced both the 110 or so validation repertoires and the roughly 650 repertoires of the first cohort. The study aimed to test whether signatures of past pathogen exposure could be identified by cataloging public T cell receptors. The study combined high-throughput TCR immunosequencing, statistical association of individual TCRs with disease status, and machine learning to predict cytomegalovirus infection status. Besides the first cohort of 550 to 750 subjects, a separate validation cohort made up of some 110 different subjects was used.

CDR3 length: 16 amino acids, cysteine to phenylalanine. Just CDR3 DNA is preserved here, 48 bases in frame from base 1. The CDR1 and CDR2 encoded by the germline V gene are SGHRS and YFSETQ. Trimming takes 3 bases from V and 7 bases from J, and the germline ends sit 20 bases apart. For this clone: Which antigen it targets is not known. No base qualities exist here, and no much larger clone lies one base off it.

Donors formed part of the validation cohort, which comprised about 130 subjects and was distinct from the first cohort of 550 to 850 subjects. Beyond this particular receptor, the publication reports: In both the original and validation cohorts, the classifier was reported to diagnose cytomegalovirus status with high specificity and sensitivity. Most TCR sequences were seen in very few donors, while some public TCRs were found in many individuals. Of the cluster scores, 85% to 95% were above 0 in a later analysis, which found that TCRs clustered in the first cohort also tended to co-occur in the 95 to 150 validation repertoires. A few of the identified cytomegalovirus-associated TCR beta chains were confirmed in vitro to be specific for cytomegalovirus antigens. The validation cohort had no HLA typing available for a later analysis, so co-occurrence within that cohort was assessed over all 130 or so repertoires. It was suggested by the authors that the approach could potentially be generalized to other disease states and immunological phenotypes. The study gave a list of some 150 TCR beta chains associated with cytomegalovirus.

Library creation used the immunoSEQ multiplex PCR assay. In the paper's pipeline: A statistical classification framework was developed to diagnose cytomegalovirus status using the catalog of TCR beta chain sequences. TCRdb stores this immuneACCESS table with in-frame sequences only. Part of the clones is absent; in the studies checked, under half of the shortfall reflects unresolved V genes, and no reason is known for the rest. The V and J calls and the clone size are those of that table, but D and trimming were determined from the DNA. The sample profile shows 170,000 or so clones; about 80% of them were found once. 2.5% to 3% of the sample goes to the ten largest clones.

The TCR originated in a woman between 18 and 30 years old in good health and CMV-seropositive. Sequenced input: PBMCs. The rearranged chain carries TRBV5-1 and TRBJ2-1; TRBD1 is a weak D gene call, 5 bases matching. CDR3 loop: CASSSLQGDSFNEQFF. The DNA sequence follows: TGCGCCAGCAGCTCACTTCAGGGTGACTCTTTTAATGAGCAGTTCTTC.